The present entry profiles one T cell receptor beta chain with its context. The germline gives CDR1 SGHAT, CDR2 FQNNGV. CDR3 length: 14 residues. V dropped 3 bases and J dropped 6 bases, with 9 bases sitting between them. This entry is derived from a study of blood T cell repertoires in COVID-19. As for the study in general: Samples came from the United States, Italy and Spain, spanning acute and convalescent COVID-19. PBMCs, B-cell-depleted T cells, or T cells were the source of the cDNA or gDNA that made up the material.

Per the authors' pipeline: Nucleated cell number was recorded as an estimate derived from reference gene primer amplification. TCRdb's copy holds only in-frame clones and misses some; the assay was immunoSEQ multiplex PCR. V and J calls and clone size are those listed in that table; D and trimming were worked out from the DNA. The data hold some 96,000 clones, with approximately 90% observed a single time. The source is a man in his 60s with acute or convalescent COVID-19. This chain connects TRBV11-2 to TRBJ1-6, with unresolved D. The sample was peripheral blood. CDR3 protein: CASSFVQFNSPLHF. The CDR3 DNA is TGTGCCAGCAGCTTCGTACAGTTTAATTCACCCCTCCACTTT. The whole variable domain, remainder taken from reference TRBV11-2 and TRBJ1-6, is EAGVAQSPRYKIIEKRQSVAFWCNPISGHATLYWYQQILGQGPKLLIQFQNNGVVDDSQLPKDRFSAERLKGVDSTLKIQPAKLEDSAVYLCASSFVQFNSPLHFGNGTRLTVT.